The clone carrying this TCR beta chain was detected a few times. The data belong to a study of T cells after yellow fever vaccination. V shed 6 bases and J shed 5 bases, with 13 bases lying between them. This CDR3 has 13 amino acids. The V gene's germline CDR1 is MDHEN and CDR2 SYDVKM. TCRdb processed the 5' RACE reads anew with MiXCR; each CDR3 protein has one entry. The table records 65,000 to 90,000 distinct CDR3 sequences, about an eighth of them present only once. The material was CD8+ T cells not binding an NS4B(214-222) dextramer, sorted from PBMCs, obtained less than 25 days after the first yellow fever vaccination. The receptor was isolated from a man between 18 and 35 years old who received the YFV17D yellow fever vaccine. The rearrangement uses TRBV28 and TRBJ2-5; D is possibly TRBD1 or TRBD2 (7 bases each). DNA for the CDR3: TGTGCCAGCAGCATTCAGGGGGGGGAGACCCAGTACTTC. Translating gives CASSIQGGETQYF.